The entry below gives a single TCR beta chain sequence along with its context. Its antigen is currently unknown. A much larger clonotype is one base distant, so this may be a read error. The data belong to a study of post-analysis software for immune sequencing data. The study, taken as a whole, reports: In patients, roughly five TRBV segments were more frequent than in controls, with TRBV5-6, TRBV5-1 and TRBV20-1 among them. Compared against controls, patients with multiple sclerosis displayed significantly lower normalized Chao1 diversity.

V lost 5 bases, J lost 9 bases, and 7 bases stayed unmatched. This CDR3 spans 15 amino acids. Looked up from germline, CDR1 is PRHDT and CDR2 is FYEKMQ (reference sequence). TCR beta cDNA libraries included unique molecular identifiers. TCRdb reanalysed the PCR reads using MiXCR and keeps one entry per CDR3 protein. Among 250,000 to 300,000 distinct CDR3 sequences listed, 36% were seen once. The source of this sequence is a girl aged 5 to 17 with multiple sclerosis. The chain recombines TRBV13 with TRBJ2-1; 13 bases match TRBD2. The sample consisted of blood. The CDR3 sequence is CASSRRTSGGTEQFF. CDR3 sequence (DNA): TGTGCCAGCAGCCGAAGGACTAGCGGGGGCACTGAGCAGTTCTTC.